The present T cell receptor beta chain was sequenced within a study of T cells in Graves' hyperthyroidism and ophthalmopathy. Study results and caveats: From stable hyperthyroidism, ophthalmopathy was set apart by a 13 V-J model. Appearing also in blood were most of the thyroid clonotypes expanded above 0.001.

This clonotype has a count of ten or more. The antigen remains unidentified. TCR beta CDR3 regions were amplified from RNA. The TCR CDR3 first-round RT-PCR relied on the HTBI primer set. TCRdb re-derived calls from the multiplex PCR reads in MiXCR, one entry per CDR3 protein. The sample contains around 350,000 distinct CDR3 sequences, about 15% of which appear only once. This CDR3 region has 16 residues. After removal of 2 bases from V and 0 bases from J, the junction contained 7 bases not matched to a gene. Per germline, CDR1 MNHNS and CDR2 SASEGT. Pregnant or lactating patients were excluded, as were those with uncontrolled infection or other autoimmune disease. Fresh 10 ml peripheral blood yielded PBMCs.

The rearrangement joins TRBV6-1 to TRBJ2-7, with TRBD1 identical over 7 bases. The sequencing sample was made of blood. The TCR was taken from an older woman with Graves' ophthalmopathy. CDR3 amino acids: CASSERGRDSSYEQYF. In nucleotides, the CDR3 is TGTGCCAGCAGTGAAAGAGGCCGGGACAGCTCCTACGAGCAGTACTTC.